Described below is a single T cell receptor (beta chain) sequence and its context. The antigen this receptor binds is unknown. Base qualities are not at hand, and no much larger clone is one base apart. Whole blood was collected in K2EDTA tubes by collaborating institutions according to the institutions' own protocols. For TCRbeta analysis, collaborators shipped samples in one of three forms: frozen whole blood, isolated PBMCs, or DNA extracted from either of those sample types. The data were obtained in a study of blood T cell repertoires in COVID-19 (dated by TCRdb to between 2020 and 2021). Background on the whole study: Collaborator samples came from the United States, Italy and Spain and covered acute and convalescent phases of COVID-19. Samples came from the ongoing ImmuneRACE study (first 160 participants) plus 1,254 subjects from 6 global collaborators. Sample metadata almost always included a de-identified subject ID, COVID-19 status, age in years and sex. The prospective study material was composed of cDNA or gDNA derived from T cells, B-cell-depleted T cells, or PBMCs. Where available, HLA class I and class II types were taken from metadata supplied by the sample provider and were not determined by assay-based typing. The repertoires were released in a freely available public database meant as a resource for research on the immune response to SARS-CoV-2. Subjects who had been exposed to COVID-19, were actively infected with it, or had recovered from it provided the deeply sampled blood TCRbeta repertoires that made up the dataset.

TCRbeta CDR3 regions were amplified from genomic DNA by means of the immunoSEQ Assay, a bias-controlled multiplex PCR. The original methods were these. Within the assay, amplification of reference gene primers was used to estimate how many nucleated cells each sample contained. Sequence reads were collapsed and filtered to measure the absolute abundance of every unique TCRbeta CDR3 rearrangement. For each sample, productive Simpson clonality was calculated as the square root of Simpson's diversity index over productive rearrangements. TCRdb carries this immuneACCESS record with in-frame sequences only. Its versions omit some clonotypes, under half of them owing to an unresolved V gene in the studies checked, with the rest unexplained. V and J calls and clone size are copied from that table; D and trimming were computed from the DNA. The sample records about 110,000 clones, around 89% of which are singletons. The ten largest account for around 6.5% of the sample.

The paper's findings and limits, for the study overall: The amount of clinical and demographic metadata varied by source and participant and was provided uncurated.

What was sequenced was peripheral blood. The clonotype comes from a man aged 50-59 years with active or convalescent COVID-19.

The CDR3: CASSSGTGPNEQFF. In nucleotides, the sequence is TGTGCCAGCAGCTCCGGGACAGGACCTAATGAGCAGTTCTTC. The rearranged chain carries TRBV5-4 and TRBJ2-1, with TRBD1 identical over 8 junction bases. CDR1 and CDR2, per the germline V gene (reference sequence), are SGHNT and YYREEE. The V end gives up 3 bases and the J end 7 bases, leaving 6 bases in the junction not matched to a gene. The cysteine opens and the phenylalanine closes a CDR3 of 14 amino acids. Of all the DNA, just the CDR3 is kept, 42 bases in frame from base 1.